This T cell receptor beta chain emerged from a study of Graves' ophthalmopathy and Graves' hyperthyroidism. RNA transcripts were the source from which TCR beta CDR3 regions were amplified. First-round RT-PCR relied on HTBI primers, and a second-round multiplex PCR came next. MiXCR, applied by TCRdb to the multiplex PCR reads, yields one record per CDR3 protein. Of hundreds of thousands of distinct CDR3 sequences listed, about 20% were seen once; the top ten hold more than 5.5%. This CDR3 contains 14 residues. Per germline, CDR1 MDHEN and CDR2 SYDVKM. The junction had 5 bases not matched to a gene; V was cut back by 4 bases and J by 5 bases.

Source material: peripheral blood. The V call is TRBV28, the J call TRBJ2-5, with 9 bases identical to TRBD1. This receptor was identified in a woman younger than 35 with stable Graves' hyperthyroidism. Some clones in this sample may be carry-over from other donors' samples. CDR3 protein: CASSYRGRWETQYF. The CDR3 nucleotides are TGTGCCAGCAGTTACAGGGGGCGTTGGGAGACCCAGTACTTC.